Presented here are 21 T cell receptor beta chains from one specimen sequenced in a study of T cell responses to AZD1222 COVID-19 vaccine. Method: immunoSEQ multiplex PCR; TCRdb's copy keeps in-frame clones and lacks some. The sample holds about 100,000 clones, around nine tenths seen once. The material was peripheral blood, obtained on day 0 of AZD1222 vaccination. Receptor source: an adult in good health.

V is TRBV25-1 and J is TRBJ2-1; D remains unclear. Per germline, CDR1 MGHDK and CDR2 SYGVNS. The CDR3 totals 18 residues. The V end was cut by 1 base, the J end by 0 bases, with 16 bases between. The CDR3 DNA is TGTGCCAGCAGTGAATTAAAACGGGCCCTGGGCTCCTACAATGAGCAGTTCTTC. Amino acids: CASSELKRALGSYNEQFF.

The CDR3 protein is CASSQLGRRALNTEAFF. The CDR3 bases are TGCGCCAGCAGCCAATTGGGTCGTAGAGCCCTGAACACTGAAGCTTTCTTT. The rearrangement joins TRBV4-1 to TRBJ1-1; D is uncertain. From germline, CDR1 is MGHRA and CDR2 YSYEKL. V was pared by 2 bases and J by 0 bases, with 16 bases between. The CDR3 is made up of 17 amino acids.

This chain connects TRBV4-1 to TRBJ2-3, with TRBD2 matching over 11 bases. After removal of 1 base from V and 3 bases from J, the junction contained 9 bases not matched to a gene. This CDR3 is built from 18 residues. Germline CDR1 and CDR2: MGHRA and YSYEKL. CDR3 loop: CASSQGGLAGGQTDTQYF. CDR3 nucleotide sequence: TGCGCCAGCAGCCAAGGGGGGCTAGCGGGGGGACAGACAGATACGCAGTATTTT.

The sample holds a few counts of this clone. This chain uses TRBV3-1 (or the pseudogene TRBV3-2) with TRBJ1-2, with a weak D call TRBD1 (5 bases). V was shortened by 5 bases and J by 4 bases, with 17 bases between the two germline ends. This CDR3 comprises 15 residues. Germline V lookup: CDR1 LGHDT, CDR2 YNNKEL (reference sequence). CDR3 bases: TGTGCCAGCAGCGGGGAGACAGTTGGGGTCTATGGCTACACCTTC. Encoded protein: CASSGETVGVYGYTF.

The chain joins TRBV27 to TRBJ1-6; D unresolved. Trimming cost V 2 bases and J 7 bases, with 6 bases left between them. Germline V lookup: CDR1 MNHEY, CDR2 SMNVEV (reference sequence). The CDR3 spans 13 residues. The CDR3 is CASSLAFNSPLHF. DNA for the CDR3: TGTGCCAGCAGTTTAGCTTTCAATTCACCCCTCCACTTT.

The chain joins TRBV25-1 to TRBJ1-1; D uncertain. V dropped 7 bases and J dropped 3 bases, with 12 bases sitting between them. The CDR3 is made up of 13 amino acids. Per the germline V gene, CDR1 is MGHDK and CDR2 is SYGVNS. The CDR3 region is CASNSGRDTEAFF. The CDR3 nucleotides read TGTGCCAGCAACAGCGGGCGGGACACTGAAGCTTTCTTT.

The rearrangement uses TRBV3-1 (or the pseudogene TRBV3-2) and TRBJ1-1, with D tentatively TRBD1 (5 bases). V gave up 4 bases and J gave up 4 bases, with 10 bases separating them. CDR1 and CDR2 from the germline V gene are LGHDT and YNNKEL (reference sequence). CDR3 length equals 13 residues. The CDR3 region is CASSPDSGTEAFF. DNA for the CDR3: TGTGCCAGCAGCCCTGACAGCGGCACTGAAGCTTTCTTT.

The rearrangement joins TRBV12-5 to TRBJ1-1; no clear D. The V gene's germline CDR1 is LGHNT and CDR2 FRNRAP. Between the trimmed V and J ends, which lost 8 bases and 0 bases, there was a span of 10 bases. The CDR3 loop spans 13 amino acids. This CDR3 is CASLSLMNTEAFF. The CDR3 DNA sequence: TGTGCTAGTCTTTCACTTATGAACACTGAAGCTTTCTTT.

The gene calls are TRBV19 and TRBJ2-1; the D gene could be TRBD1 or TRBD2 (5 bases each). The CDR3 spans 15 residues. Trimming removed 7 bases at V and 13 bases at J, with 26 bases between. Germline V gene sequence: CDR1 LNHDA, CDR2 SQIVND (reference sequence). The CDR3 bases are TGTGCCAGTAATCCCGGGACCGTTAGAAAGGTGGATCAGTTCTTC. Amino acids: CASNPGTVRKVDQFF.

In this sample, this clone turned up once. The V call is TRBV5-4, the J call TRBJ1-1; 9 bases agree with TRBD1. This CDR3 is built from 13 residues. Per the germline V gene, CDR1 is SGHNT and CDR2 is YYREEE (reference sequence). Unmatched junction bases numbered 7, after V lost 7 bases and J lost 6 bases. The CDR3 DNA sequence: TGTGCCAGCCGGGGACAGGGTGGCGCTGAAGCTTTCTTT. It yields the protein CASRGQGGAEAFF.

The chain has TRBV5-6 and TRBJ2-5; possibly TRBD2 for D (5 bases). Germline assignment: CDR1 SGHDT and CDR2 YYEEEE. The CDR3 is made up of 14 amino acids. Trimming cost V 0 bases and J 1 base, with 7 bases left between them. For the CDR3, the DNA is TGTGCCAGCAGCTTGGCAAGCGGCCAAGAGACCCAGTACTTC. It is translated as CASSLASGQETQYF.

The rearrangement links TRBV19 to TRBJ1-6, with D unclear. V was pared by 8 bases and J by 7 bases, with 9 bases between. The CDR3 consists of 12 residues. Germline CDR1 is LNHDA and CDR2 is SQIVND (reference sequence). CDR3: CASSYGNSPLHF. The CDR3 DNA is TGTGCCAGTTCCTATGGGAATTCACCCCTCCACTTT.

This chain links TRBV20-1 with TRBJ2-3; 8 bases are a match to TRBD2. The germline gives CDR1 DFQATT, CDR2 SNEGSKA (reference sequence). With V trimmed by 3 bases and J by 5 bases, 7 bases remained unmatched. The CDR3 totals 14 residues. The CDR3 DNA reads TGCAGTGCTAGTCGGGAGGGCCGGGGAGATACGCAGTATTTT. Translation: CSASREGRGDTQYF.

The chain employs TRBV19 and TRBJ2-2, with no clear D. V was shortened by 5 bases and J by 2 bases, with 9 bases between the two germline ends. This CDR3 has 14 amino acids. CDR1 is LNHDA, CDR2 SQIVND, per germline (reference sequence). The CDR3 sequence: CASSGPVNTGELFF. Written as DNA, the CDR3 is TGTGCCAGTAGTGGCCCAGTTAACACCGGGGAGCTGTTTTTT.

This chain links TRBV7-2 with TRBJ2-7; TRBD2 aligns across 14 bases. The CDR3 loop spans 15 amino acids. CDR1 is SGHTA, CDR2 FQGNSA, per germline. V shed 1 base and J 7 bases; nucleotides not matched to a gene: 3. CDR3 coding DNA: TGTGCCAGCAGCTTAGGACTAGCGGGAGGGAATGAGCAGTACTTC. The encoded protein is CASSLGLAGGNEQYF.

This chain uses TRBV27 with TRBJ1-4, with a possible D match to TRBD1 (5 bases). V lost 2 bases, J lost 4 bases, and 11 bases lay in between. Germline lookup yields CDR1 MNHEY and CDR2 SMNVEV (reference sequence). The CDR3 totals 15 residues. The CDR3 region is CASSLRGRGNEKLFF. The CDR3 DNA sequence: TGTGCCAGCAGTTTAAGGGGACGGGGTAATGAAAAACTGTTTTTT.

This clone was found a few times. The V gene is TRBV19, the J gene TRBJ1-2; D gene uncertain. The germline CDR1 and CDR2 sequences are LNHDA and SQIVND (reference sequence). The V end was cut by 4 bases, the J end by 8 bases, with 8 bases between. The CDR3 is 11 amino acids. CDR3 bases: TGTGCCAGTAGTACCCAGACGGGCTACACCTTC. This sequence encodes CASSTQTGYTF.

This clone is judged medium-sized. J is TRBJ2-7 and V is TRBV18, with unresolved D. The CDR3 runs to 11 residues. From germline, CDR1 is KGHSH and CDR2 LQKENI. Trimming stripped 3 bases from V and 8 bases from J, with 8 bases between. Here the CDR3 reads CASSPDLKQYF. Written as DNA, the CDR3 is TGTGCCAGCTCACCCGACCTCAAGCAGTACTTC.

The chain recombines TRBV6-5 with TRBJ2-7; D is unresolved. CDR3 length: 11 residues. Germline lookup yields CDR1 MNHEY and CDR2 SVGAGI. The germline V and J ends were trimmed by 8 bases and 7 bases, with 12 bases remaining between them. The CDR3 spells CASSLNAEQYF. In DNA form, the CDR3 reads TGTGCCAGCTCCCTAAATGCAGAGCAGTACTTC.

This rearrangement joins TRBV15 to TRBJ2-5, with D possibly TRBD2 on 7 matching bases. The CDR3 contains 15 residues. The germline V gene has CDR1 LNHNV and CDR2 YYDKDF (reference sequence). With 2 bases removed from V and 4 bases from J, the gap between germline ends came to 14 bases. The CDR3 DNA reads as TGTGCCACCAGCAGACCGGCCGGGGGGCCAGAGACCCAGTACTTC. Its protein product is CATSRPAGGPETQYF.

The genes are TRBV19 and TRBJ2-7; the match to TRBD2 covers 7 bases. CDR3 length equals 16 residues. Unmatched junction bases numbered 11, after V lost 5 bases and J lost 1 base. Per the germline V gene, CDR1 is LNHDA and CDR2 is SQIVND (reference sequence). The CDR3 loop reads CASSSQIAGASYEQYF. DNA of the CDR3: TGTGCCAGTAGTTCCCAGATAGCGGGTGCTTCCTACGAGCAGTACTTC.